These 10 T cell receptor beta chains originate from one sample sequenced in a study of blood T cell repertoires in COVID-19. This table comes from immunoSEQ multiplex PCR, and its TCRdb copy is limited to in-frame clones, with some not included. This table holds over 40,000 clones, 80% to 90% found once. The specimen was peripheral blood. All receptors come from a woman aged 80 or over with acute or convalescent COVID-19.

The chain is built from TRBV5-1 and TRBJ1-4; 7 bases are shared with TRBD1. Looked up from germline, CDR1 is SGHRS and CDR2 is YFSETQ. The length of the CDR3 is 14 residues. Trimming cost V 0 bases and J 6 bases; bases outside gene matches: 2. CDR3 region: CASSLEGAYEKLFF. The CDR3 DNA sequence: TGCGCCAGCAGCTTGGAGGGGGCGTATGAAAAACTGTTTTTT.

J is TRBJ2-5 and V is TRBV28; possible D gene TRBD1, 5 bases. The CDR3 runs to 16 residues. Trimming cost V 6 bases and J 4 bases, with 21 bases left between them. Germline CDR1 MDHEN, CDR2 SYDVKM. The CDR3 nucleotides are TGTGCCAGCAGCGGAACAGGTACCAAGATGCGAGAGACCCAGTACTTC. It translates to CASSGTGTKMRETQYF.

This rearrangement joins TRBV20-1 to TRBJ2-3, with TRBD1 matching 7 bases. From germline, CDR1 is DFQATT and CDR2 SNEGSKA (reference sequence). V gave up 3 bases and J gave up 6 bases; unmatched junction bases: 12. The CDR3 spans 15 residues. The CDR3 nucleotides read TGCAGTGCTAGTATACGGACAGGACCCGGGGATACGCAGTATTTT. As protein: CSASIRTGPGDTQYF.

The rearrangement uses TRBV11-2 and TRBJ2-5, with 10 bases matching TRBD1. Germline assignment: CDR1 SGHAT and CDR2 FQNNGV. The CDR3 runs 15 residues. The V and J ends lost 0 bases and 5 bases, in that order; junction bases with no gene match: 3. The CDR3 DNA sequence: TGTGCCAGCAGCTTAGATGGACAGGGGGTTGAGACCCAGTACTTC. This translates into CASSLDGQGVETQYF.

This sequence joins TRBV5-1 and TRBJ1-1; D remains ambiguous. Germline loops: CDR1 SGHRS, CDR2 YFSETQ. This CDR3 has 13 residues. V shed 0 bases and J shed 2 bases, with 5 bases lying between them. The CDR3 reads CASSLAGNTEAFF. The CDR3 DNA reads TGCGCCAGCAGCTTGGCAGGAAACACTGAAGCTTTCTTT. The full variable domain, with the rest looked up from reference TRBV5-1 and TRBJ1-1, is KAGVTQTPRYLIKTRGQQVTLSCSPISGHRSVSWYQQTPGQGLQFLFEYFSETQRNKGNFPGRFSGRQFSNSRSEMNVSTLELGDSALYLCASSLAGNTEAFFGQGTRLTVV.

This rearrangement joins TRBV18 to TRBJ2-7; 10 bases are shared with TRBD1. The CDR3 consists of 13 residues. Germline V lookup: CDR1 KGHSH, CDR2 LQKENI. The trim removed 2 bases at V and 5 bases at J, leaving 0 bases unmatched. The CDR3 DNA reads as TGTGCCAGCTCACCAGGGACAGGGGACGAGCAGTACTTC. This sequence encodes CASSPGTGDEQYF.

The gene calls are TRBV5-6 and TRBJ1-2, with D unclear. Trimming took off 4 bases at V and 0 bases at J, with 13 bases between the two ends. This CDR3 is built from 15 residues. Germline lookup yields CDR1 SGHDT and CDR2 YYEEEE. The CDR3 spells CASSQDISSNYGYTF. The CDR3 DNA follows: TGTGCCAGCAGCCAAGACATAAGTTCTAACTATGGCTACACCTTC.

The gene calls are TRBV2 and TRBJ2-2, with D perhaps matching TRBD1 (6 bases). Trimming removed 7 bases from V and 7 bases from J, with 13 bases in between. CDR3 length: 13 residues. Germline assignment: CDR1 SNHLY and CDR2 FYNNEI. The DNA of the CDR3 is TGTGCCAGCACCCGGGACATGGTCGGGGAGCTGTTTTTT. Translated: CASTRDMVGELFF.

This clone turned up a few times. The chain combines TRBV6-5 with TRBJ2-7; D may be TRBD2 (5 bases). CDR1 and CDR2 (germline): MNHEY, SVGAGI. This CDR3 is 14 amino acids long. Trimming took 10 bases from V and 0 from J, leaving 16 bases between them. For the CDR3, the DNA is TGTGCCACCCACCGGCAGCGGAACTCCTACGAGCAGTACTTC. This sequence encodes CATHRQRNSYEQYF.

The chain has TRBV18 and TRBJ1-4; D is possibly TRBD1 (6 bases). V was pared by 1 base and J by 5 bases, with 11 bases between. Germline loops: CDR1 KGHSH, CDR2 LQKENI. The CDR3 spans 15 residues. CDR3 protein: CASSPRSGQNEKLFF. The CDR3 bases are TGTGCCAGCTCACCACGGTCGGGACAAAATGAAAAACTGTTTTTT.